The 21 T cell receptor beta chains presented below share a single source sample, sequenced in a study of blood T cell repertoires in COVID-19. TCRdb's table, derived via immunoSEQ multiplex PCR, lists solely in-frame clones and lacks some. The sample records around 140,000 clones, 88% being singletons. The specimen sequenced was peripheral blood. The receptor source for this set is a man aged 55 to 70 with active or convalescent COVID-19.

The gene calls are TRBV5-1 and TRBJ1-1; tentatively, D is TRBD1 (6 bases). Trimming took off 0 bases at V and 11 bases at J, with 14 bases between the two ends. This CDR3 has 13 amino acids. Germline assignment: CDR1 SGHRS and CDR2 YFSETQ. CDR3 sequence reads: CASSLAGGAGAFF. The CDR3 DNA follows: TGCGCCAGCAGCTTGGCGGGGGGCGCGGGCGCTTTCTTT.

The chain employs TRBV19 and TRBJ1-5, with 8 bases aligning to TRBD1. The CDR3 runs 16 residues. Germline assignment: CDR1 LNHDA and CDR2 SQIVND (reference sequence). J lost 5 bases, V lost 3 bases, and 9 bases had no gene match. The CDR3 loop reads CASSMDGTGAYQPQHF. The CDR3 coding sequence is TGTGCCAGTAGTATGGACGGGACAGGTGCATATCAGCCCCAGCATTTT. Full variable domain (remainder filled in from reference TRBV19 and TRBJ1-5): DGGITQSPKYLFRKEGQNVTLSCEQNLNHDAMYWYRQDPGQGLRLIYYSQIVNDFQKGDIAEGYSVSREKKESFPLTVTSAQKNPTAFYLCASSMDGTGAYQPQHFGDGTRLSIL.

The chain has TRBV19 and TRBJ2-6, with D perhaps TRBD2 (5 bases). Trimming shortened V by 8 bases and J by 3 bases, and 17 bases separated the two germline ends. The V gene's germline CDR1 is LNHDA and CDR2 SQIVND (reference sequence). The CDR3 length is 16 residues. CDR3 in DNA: TGTGCCAGTTGTTCGTCCCGGGAAAGTGGGGCCAACGTCCTGACTTTC. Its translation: CASCSSRESGANVLTF.

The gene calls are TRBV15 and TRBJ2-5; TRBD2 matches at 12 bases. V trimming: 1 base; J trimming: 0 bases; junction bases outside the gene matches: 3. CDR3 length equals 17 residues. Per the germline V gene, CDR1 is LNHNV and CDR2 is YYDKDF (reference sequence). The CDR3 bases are TGTGCCACCAGCAGAGTAGGGACTAGCGGGTACCAAGAGACCCAGTACTTC. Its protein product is CATSRVGTSGYQETQYF.

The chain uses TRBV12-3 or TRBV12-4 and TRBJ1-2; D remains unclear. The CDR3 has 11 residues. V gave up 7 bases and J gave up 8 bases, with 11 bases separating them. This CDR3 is CASTLRGGYTF. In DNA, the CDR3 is TGTGCCAGCACCCTTCGCGGGGGCTACACCTTC.

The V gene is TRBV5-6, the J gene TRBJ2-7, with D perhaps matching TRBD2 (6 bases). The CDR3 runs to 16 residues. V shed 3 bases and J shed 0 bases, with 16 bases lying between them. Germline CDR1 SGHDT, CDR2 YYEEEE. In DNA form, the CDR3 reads TGTGCCAGCAGCTGGAAAGGGGAGGCACACTCCTACGAGCAGTACTTC. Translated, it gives CASSWKGEAHSYEQYF.

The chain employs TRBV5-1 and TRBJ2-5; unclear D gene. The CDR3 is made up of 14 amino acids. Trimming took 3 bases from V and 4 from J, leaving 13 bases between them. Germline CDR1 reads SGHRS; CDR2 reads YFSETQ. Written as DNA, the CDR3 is TGCGCCAGCAGCTCACTTGGGCCGGCAGAGACCCAGTACTTC. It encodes CASSSLGPAETQYF. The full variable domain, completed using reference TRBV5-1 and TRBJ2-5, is KAGVTQTPRYLIKTRGQQVTLSCSPISGHRSVSWYQQTPGQGLQFLFEYFSETQRNKGNFPGRFSGRQFSNSRSEMNVSTLELGDSALYLCASSSLGPAETQYFGPGTRLLVL.

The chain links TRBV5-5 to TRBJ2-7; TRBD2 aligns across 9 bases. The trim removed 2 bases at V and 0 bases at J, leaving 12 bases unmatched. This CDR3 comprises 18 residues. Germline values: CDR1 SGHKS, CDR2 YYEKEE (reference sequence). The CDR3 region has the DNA TGTGCCAGCAGCTTCCGGGACAGACTAGCGGAGGGCTCCTACGAGCAGTACTTC. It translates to CASSFRDRLAEGSYEQYF.

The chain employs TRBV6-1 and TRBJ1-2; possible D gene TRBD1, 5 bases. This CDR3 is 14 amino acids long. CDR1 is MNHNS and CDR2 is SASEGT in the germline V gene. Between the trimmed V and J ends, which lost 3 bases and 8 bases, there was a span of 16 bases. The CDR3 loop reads CASSETDTGLGYTF. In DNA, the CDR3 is TGTGCCAGCAGTGAGACAGACACCGGGCTCGGCTACACCTTC.

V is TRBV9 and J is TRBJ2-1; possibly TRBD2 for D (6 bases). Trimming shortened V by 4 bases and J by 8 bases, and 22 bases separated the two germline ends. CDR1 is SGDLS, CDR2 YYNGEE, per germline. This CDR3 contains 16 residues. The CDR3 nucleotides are TGTGCCAGCAGCCCACTCGGGAGCGGTTTTCTGGATGAGCAGTTCTTC. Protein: CASSPLGSGFLDEQFF.

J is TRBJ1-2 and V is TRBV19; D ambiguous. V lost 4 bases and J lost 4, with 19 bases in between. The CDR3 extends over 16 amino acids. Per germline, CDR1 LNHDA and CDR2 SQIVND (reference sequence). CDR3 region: CASSRPAGKGSYGYTF. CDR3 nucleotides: TGTGCCAGTAGTAGACCTGCAGGAAAAGGGAGCTATGGCTACACCTTC.

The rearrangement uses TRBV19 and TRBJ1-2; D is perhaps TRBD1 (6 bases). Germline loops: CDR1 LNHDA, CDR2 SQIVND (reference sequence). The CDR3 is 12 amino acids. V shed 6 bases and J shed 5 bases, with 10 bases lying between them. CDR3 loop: CASRTGLYGYTF. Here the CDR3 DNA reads TGTGCCAGTAGGACAGGTCTTTATGGCTACACCTTC. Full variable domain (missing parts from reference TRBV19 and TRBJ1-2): DGGITQSPKYLFRKEGQNVTLSCEQNLNHDAMYWYRQDPGQGLRLIYYSQIVNDFQKGDIAEGYSVSREKKESFPLTVTSAQKNPTAFYLCASRTGLYGYTFGSGTRLTVV.

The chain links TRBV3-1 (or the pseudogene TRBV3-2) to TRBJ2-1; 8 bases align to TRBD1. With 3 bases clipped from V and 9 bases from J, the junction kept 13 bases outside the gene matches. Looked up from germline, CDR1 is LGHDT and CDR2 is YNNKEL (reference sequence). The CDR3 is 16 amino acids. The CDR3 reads CASSHTGTGTFGEQFF. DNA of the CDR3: TGTGCCAGCAGCCATACAGGGACAGGTACCTTCGGTGAGCAGTTCTTC.

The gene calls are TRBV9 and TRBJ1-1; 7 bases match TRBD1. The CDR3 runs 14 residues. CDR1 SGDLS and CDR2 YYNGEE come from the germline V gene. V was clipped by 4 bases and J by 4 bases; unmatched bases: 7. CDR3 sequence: CASSLHRGGTEAFF. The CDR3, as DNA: TGTGCCAGCAGCTTACACAGGGGCGGCACTGAAGCTTTCTTT.

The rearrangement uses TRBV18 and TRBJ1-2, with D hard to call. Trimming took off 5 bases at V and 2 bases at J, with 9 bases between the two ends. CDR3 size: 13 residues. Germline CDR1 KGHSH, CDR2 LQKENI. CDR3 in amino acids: CASSATENYGYTF. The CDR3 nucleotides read TGTGCCAGCTCAGCCACAGAAAACTATGGCTACACCTTC.

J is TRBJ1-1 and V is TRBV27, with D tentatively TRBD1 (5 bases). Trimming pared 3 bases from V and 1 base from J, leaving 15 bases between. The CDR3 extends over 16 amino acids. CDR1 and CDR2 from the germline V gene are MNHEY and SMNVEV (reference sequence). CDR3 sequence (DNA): TGTGCCAGCAGTTTGTATGGATTAAGGGGGAACACTGAAGCTTTCTTT. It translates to CASSLYGLRGNTEAFF.

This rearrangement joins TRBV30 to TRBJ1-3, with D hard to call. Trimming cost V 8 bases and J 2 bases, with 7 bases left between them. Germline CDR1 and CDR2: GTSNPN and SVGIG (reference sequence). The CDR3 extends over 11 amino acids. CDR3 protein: CARITGNTIYF. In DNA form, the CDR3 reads TGTGCCCGGATAACTGGAAACACCATATATTTT. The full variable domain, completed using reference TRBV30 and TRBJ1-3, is SQTIHQWPATLVQPVGSPLSLECTVEGTSNPNLYWYRQAAGRGLQLLFYSVGIGQISSEVPQNLSASRPQDRQFILSSKKLLLSDSGFYLCARITGNTIYFGEGSWLTVV.

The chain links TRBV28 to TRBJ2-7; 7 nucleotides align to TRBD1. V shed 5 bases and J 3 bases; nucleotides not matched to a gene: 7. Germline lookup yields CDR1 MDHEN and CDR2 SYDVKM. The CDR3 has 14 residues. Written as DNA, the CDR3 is TGTGCCAGCAGTATAGACAGGGCCTACTACGAGCAGTACTTC. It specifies CASSIDRAYYEQYF.

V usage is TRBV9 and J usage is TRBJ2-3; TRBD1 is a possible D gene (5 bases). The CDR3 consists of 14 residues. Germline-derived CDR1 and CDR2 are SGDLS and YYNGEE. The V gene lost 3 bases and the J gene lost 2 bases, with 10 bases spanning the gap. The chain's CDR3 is CASSARQTTDTQYF. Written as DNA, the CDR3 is TGTGCCAGCAGCGCCAGACAGACCACAGATACGCAGTATTTT.

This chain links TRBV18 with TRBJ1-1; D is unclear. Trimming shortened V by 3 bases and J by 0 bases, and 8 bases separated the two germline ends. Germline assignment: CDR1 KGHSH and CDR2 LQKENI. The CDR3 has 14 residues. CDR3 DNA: TGTGCCAGCTCACCGAGGCGCGTGAACACTGAAGCTTTCTTT. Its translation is CASSPRRVNTEAFF.

The CDR3 region has the DNA TGTGCCAGCAGCCAAGATCCCCAGGGGAGTATCGATGAGCAGTTCTTC. It codes for CASSQDPQGSIDEQFF. The chain has TRBV4-2 and TRBJ2-1; TRBD1 might be the D (6 bases). From germline, CDR1 is LGHNA and CDR2 YNFKEQ. V lost 0 bases and J lost 8, with 17 bases in between. The CDR3 length is 16 residues.